These T cell receptor beta chains were read from a single sample in a study of blood T cell repertoires in COVID-19. Sequencing was performed with immunoSEQ multiplex PCR; in TCRdb, only in-frame clones are kept and a portion is missing. This sample has 350,000 or so clones, with roughly 87% found just once. Sequenced: peripheral blood. The source of these receptors is a woman aged 60-70 years with COVID-19, enrolled during active disease. The CDR3 runs from the conserved cysteine through the conserved F or W. Fields, in order: D gene, J gene, V gene, clone size, CDR3 DNA, CDR3 protein. A D gene is named only where the DNA matches it firmly. Some rows have no size entry. The others give once, few or many, or a class for an expanded clone.

>-|TRBJ1-5|TRBV3-1/TRBV3-2|-
TGTGCCAGCAGCCTATCGGGGCAGCCCCAGCATTTT
CASSLSGQPQHF
>-|TRBJ2-7|TRBV24-1|-
TGTGCCACCAGTGCAGCAGGGAACTACGAGCAGTACTTC
CATSAAGNYEQYF
>TRBD1|TRBJ1-2|TRBV6-6|-
TGTGCCAGCAGTCCCAGGGGGGCGAACTATGGCTACACCTTC
CASSPRGANYGYTF
>-|TRBJ2-7|TRBV7-9|-
TGTGCCAGCAGCCCGCCGACAGTCTACTACGAGCAGTACTTC
CASSPPTVYYEQYF
>TRBD2|TRBJ2-5|TRBV7-9|-
TGTGCCAGCAGCTCCAAGCGGGGGCAAGAGACCCAGTACTTC
CASSSKRGQETQYF
>-|TRBJ1-1|TRBV6-6|-
TGTGCCAGCAGTTACTCCGGAGGACGGACTGAAGCTTTCTTT
CASSYSGGRTEAFF
>TRBD1|TRBJ1-1|TRBV4-1|-
TGCGCCAGCAGCCACGCCCGACAGGGGGCGCTGAACACTGAAGCTTTCTTT
CASSHARQGALNTEAFF
>TRBD1|TRBJ1-6|TRBV28|-
TGTGCCAGCACCATACCCACGACAGGGAAATTGGGTTCACCCCTCCACTTT
CASTIPTTGKLGSPLHF
>TRBD1|TRBJ1-1|TRBV7-9|-
TGTGCCAGCGAATTTCTCAGGGGGCTTAACACTGAAGCTTTCTTT
CASEFLRGLNTEAFF
>TRBD1|TRBJ2-3|TRBV5-1|few
TGCGCCAGCAGCTTTAAGGGACAGGGAGCAGATACGCAGTATTTT
CASSFKGQGADTQYF
>-|TRBJ1-1|TRBV7-3|-
TGTGCCAGCAGCTTATCTACCAAGGGGACTGAAGCTTTCTTT
CASSLSTKGTEAFF
>-|TRBJ2-5|TRBV24-1|-
TGTGCCACCAGTAGGGGGGACAGCCAAGAGACCCAGTACTTC
CATSRGDSQETQYF
>TRBD1|TRBJ1-3|TRBV15|-
TGTGCCACCAGCAGACATAGCACAGGGGGCTCTGGAAACACCATATATTTT
CATSRHSTGGSGNTIYF
>-|TRBJ2-7|TRBV7-7|few
TGTGCCAGCAGCTATTCGGACGGCGGGGCCTACGAGCAGTACTTC
CASSYSDGGAYEQYF
>TRBD1|TRBJ2-7|TRBV15|-
TGTGCCACCAGCAAGACAGGGTTCTACGAGCAGTACTTC
CATSKTGFYEQYF
>-|TRBJ1-1|TRBV6-5|-
TGTGCCAGCAGTTACCAGACGGGTGAAGCTTTCTTT
CASSYQTGEAFF
>-|TRBJ1-1|TRBV27|-
TGTGCCAGCAGTCCCACAGGGAACACTGAAGCTTTCTTT
CASSPTGNTEAFF
>TRBD1|TRBJ1-5|TRBV3-1/TRBV3-2|-
TGTGCCAGCAGCTTCGACAGGGCCCAGCCCCAGCATTTT
CASSFDRAQPQHF
>-|TRBJ1-1|TRBV6-5|-
TGTGCCAGCAGTTACTCCTGGAGGGGTCTTTATGAAGCTTTCTTT
CASSYSWRGLYEAFF
>-|TRBJ2-7|TRBV5-5|-
TGTGCCAGCAGCCTCTACCGGGAGAGACCCTCCTACGAGCAGTACTTC
CASSLYRERPSYEQYF
>-|TRBJ1-5|TRBV4-2|-
TGTGCCAGCAGCCGCGACAGAGACAATCAGCCCCAGCATTTT
CASSRDRDNQPQHF
>-|TRBJ1-2|TRBV27|-
TGTGCCAGCAGTCCCCACGGCGGGGTCATTCCCTATGGCTACACCTTC
CASSPHGGVIPYGYTF
>-|TRBJ1-2|TRBV19|-
TGTGCCAGTAGTATTTTCCCTTCGGGCTATGGCTACACCTTC
CASSIFPSGYGYTF
>TRBD2|TRBJ2-5|TRBV7-2|-
TGTGCCAGCAGCTTAGAGGCCGGGGGGGCTTGGGAGACCCAGTACTTC
CASSLEAGGAWETQYF
>-|TRBJ1-1|TRBV27|-
TGTGCCAGCAGTCCTATTCCCAGGAGGGCCACATCCGCTTTCTTT
CASSPIPRRATSAFF
>-|TRBJ1-5|TRBV28|-
TGTGCCAGCAGTTCCCCGCCGCGGACCCAGCATTTT
CASSSPPRTQHF
>TRBD1|TRBJ2-3|TRBV19|-
TGTGCCAGTAGTACAACACAGGGGGCTTTGGCAGATACGCAGTATTTT
CASSTTQGALADTQYF
>-|TRBJ1-4|TRBV18|once
TGTGCCAGCTCACCACTTGTGATGGCTGGAGGGGAAGAAAAACTGTTTTTT
CASSPLVMAGGEEKLFF
>TRBD1|TRBJ1-2|TRBV6-5|-
TGTGCCAGCCGCCCGCCACAGGGGGCGGGCTATGGCTACACCTTC
CASRPPQGAGYGYTF
>-|TRBJ2-1|TRBV10-3|-
TGTGCCATAGACAGCCTGGGAGGGGGTGAGCAGTTCTTC
CAIDSLGGGEQFF
>-|TRBJ1-1|TRBV28|once
TGTGCCAGCACAGAGGGCCGGGGAGCTTTCTTT
CASTEGRGAFF
>TRBD1|TRBJ1-5|TRBV9|-
TGTGCCAGCAGCCCTGGGACAGGGATTTGGCAGCCCCAGCATTTT
CASSPGTGIWQPQHF
>-|TRBJ2-3|TRBV6-5|-
TGTGCCAGCAGTTACGGCGGGGTGAAAGATACGCAGTATTTT
CASSYGGVKDTQYF
>-|TRBJ1-5|TRBV10-1|-
TGCGCCAGCAGCGCTGAAGGCGGGCCCCAGCATTTT
CASSAEGGPQHF
>TRBD1|TRBJ1-2|TRBV5-1|-
TGCGCCAGCAGCTTACCCGGGACAGGGGTTGGCTACACCTTC
CASSLPGTGVGYTF
>-|TRBJ2-1|TRBV11-2|-
TGTGCCAGCAGCTTAGGGGGAGTCTCCTACAATGAGCAGTTCTTC
CASSLGGVSYNEQFF
>TRBD1|TRBJ1-5|TRBV7-9|-
TGTGCCAGCAGCCCAGGGGGGAATCAGCCCCAGCATTTT
CASSPGGNQPQHF
>-|TRBJ2-5|TRBV7-9|-
TGTGCCAGCAGCTTAGTCAAAGGGGGTCGGGAGACCCAGTACTTC
CASSLVKGGRETQYF
>-|TRBJ2-3|TRBV9|-
TGTGCCAGCAGCACCAGTTCGCAGGGAGATACGCAGTATTTT
CASSTSSQGDTQYF
>-|TRBJ1-5|TRBV25-1|-
TGTGCCAGCAGCGGACAGTATAGCAATCAGCCCCAGCATTTT
CASSGQYSNQPQHF
>-|TRBJ1-4|TRBV6-6|-
TGTGCCAGCACCAAGGGCAGGGGACCGACTAATGAAAAACTGTTTTTT
CASTKGRGPTNEKLFF
>-|TRBJ1-1|TRBV24-1|-
TGTGCCACCAGTCCGGGGGTTGCGGGTGGCACTGAAGCTTTCTTT
CATSPGVAGGTEAFF
>TRBD1|TRBJ1-1|TRBV28|-
TGTGCCAGCAGTTCTCCGGGACAGGGTAAGACTGAAGCTTTCTTT
CASSSPGQGKTEAFF
>TRBD1|TRBJ2-4|TRBV24-1|-
TGTGCCACCAGTGCTCGGGACAGGGAAAACATTCAGTACTTC
CATSARDRENIQYF
>TRBD2|TRBJ2-7|TRBV5-1|-
TGCGCCAGCAGCTTGGGGACTAGCGGGGGCTCCTACGAGCAGTACTTC
CASSLGTSGGSYEQYF
>TRBD1|TRBJ1-1|TRBV7-9|once
TGTGCCAGCAGCTCAAGGACAGGGAGAACCACTGAAGCTTTCTTT
CASSSRTGRTTEAFF
>TRBD2|TRBJ2-3|TRBV28|once
TGTGCCAGCAGACGGGGGGGCGAGACAGATACGCAGTATTTT
CASRRGGETDTQYF
>TRBD2|TRBJ2-7|TRBV5-1|-
TGCGCCAGCAGCTTGTCCAGCGGGGGGCTTTCCTACGAGCAGTACTTC
CASSLSSGGLSYEQYF
>-|TRBJ2-1|TRBV5-1|-
TGCGCCAGCAGCTTGCCCGTGTCCGGGACTCCTATCGAGCAGTTCTTC
CASSLPVSGTPIEQFF
>TRBD1|TRBJ2-7|TRBV4-1|-
TGCGCCAGCAGCCAACGGGACAGAGGGGGTCCCTACGAGCAGTACTTC
CASSQRDRGGPYEQYF
>TRBD1|TRBJ2-4|TRBV5-4|-
TGTGCCAGCAGCCGAGATGACAGGGGGCGCAAGTACTTC
CASSRDDRGRKYF
>-|TRBJ1-1|TRBV29-1|once
TGCAGCGCGGGGACAACCAGGGTGACTGAAGCTTTCTTT
CSAGTTRVTEAFF
>TRBD1|TRBJ1-3|TRBV3-1/TRBV3-2|-
TGTGCCAGCGCGACAGGGGAGCTTAACACCATATATTTT
CASATGELNTIYF
>-|TRBJ2-7|TRBV7-6|-
TGTGCCAGCAGCTTAGGCATGGTAGGGGGCTACGAGCAGTACTTC
CASSLGMVGGYEQYF